This is a list of T cell receptor beta chains from one sample in a study of shared clonotypes between healthy human individuals. The table came from immunoSEQ multiplex PCR; TCRdb's copy has only in-frame clones and leaves some out. The sample includes around 2.5 million clones, roughly 93% of them seen just once. Sequenced: naive CD4+ T cells from PBMCs. These receptors were collected from a man aged 18 to 30 in good health. Some clones in this sample may be carry-over from other donors' samples. CDR3s include the opening cysteine and the closing phenylalanine or tryptophan. The D gene is left open where the match is weak. Not every row has a clone size; where given, it reads once, few, many or a size class.

v_gene: TRBV28
abundance: -
j_gene: TRBJ1-1
d_gene: -
CDR3nt: TGTGCCAGCAGTTTCCTCGGGGTGTACACTGAAGCTTTCTTT
CDR3aa: CASSFLGVYTEAFF

v_gene: TRBV7-8
abundance: -
j_gene: TRBJ2-7
d_gene: -
CDR3nt: TGTGCCAGCAGCTTCCCCAACTACGAGCAGTACTTC
CDR3aa: CASSFPNYEQYF

v_gene: TRBV29-1
abundance: -
j_gene: TRBJ1-1
d_gene: -
CDR3nt: TGCAGCGTTGGGCGTTCGGGACAAACTAACACTGAAGCTTTCTTT
CDR3aa: CSVGRSGQTNTEAFF

v_gene: TRBV7-8
abundance: once
j_gene: TRBJ2-7
d_gene: -
CDR3nt: TGTGCCAGCAGCTCAAGGGGAAACTACGAGCAGTACTTC
CDR3aa: CASSSRGNYEQYF

v_gene: TRBV5-1
abundance: -
j_gene: TRBJ2-2
d_gene: TRBD2
CDR3nt: TGCGCCAGCAGACCAACTAGCGGGGGAAACACCGGGGAGCTGTTTTTT
CDR3aa: CASRPTSGGNTGELFF

v_gene: TRBV29-1
abundance: -
j_gene: TRBJ2-3
d_gene: -
CDR3nt: TGCAGCCCAGCGTCGGCTAGCACAGATACGCAGTATTTT
CDR3aa: CSPASASTDTQYF

v_gene: TRBV28
abundance: -
j_gene: TRBJ1-2
d_gene: -
CDR3nt: TGTGCCAGCAGCCAACGGGGCTGGGGCTACACCTTC
CDR3aa: CASSQRGWGYTF

v_gene: TRBV29-1
abundance: -
j_gene: TRBJ2-7
d_gene: -
CDR3nt: TGCAGCGTCGGGGAACACTACGAGCAGTACTTC
CDR3aa: CSVGEHYEQYF

v_gene: TRBV19
abundance: once
j_gene: TRBJ2-1
d_gene: -
CDR3nt: TGTGCCAGTAGTATACAGGCGGACAATGAGCAGTTCTTC
CDR3aa: CASSIQADNEQFF

v_gene: TRBV5-1
abundance: -
j_gene: TRBJ1-1
d_gene: -
CDR3nt: TGCGCCAGCAGCTTAGAAAGGGCGGCGACTGAAGCTTTCTTT
CDR3aa: CASSLERAATEAFF

v_gene: TRBV5-1
abundance: -
j_gene: TRBJ1-3
d_gene: -
CDR3nt: TGCGCCAGCAGCTTGGGGCCGGACTCTGGAAACACCATATATTTT
CDR3aa: CASSLGPDSGNTIYF

v_gene: TRBV27
abundance: -
j_gene: TRBJ2-7
d_gene: -
CDR3nt: TGTGCCAGCAGCCACAGGGAAAGGCGATACGAGCAGTACTTC
CDR3aa: CASSHRERRYEQYF

v_gene: TRBV5-1
abundance: -
j_gene: TRBJ1-5
d_gene: -
CDR3nt: TGCGCCAGCAGCTCCACAGGAGGTCAGCCCCAGCATTTT
CDR3aa: CASSSTGGQPQHF

v_gene: TRBV7-2
abundance: -
j_gene: TRBJ2-5
d_gene: -
CDR3nt: TGTGCCAGCAGCCGACGGGCGGTGTCTGAGGAGACCCAGTACTTC
CDR3aa: CASSRRAVSEETQYF

v_gene: TRBV5-1
abundance: -
j_gene: TRBJ2-7
d_gene: TRBD1
CDR3nt: TGCGCCAGCAGCTTGAATGCTATGAGACAGGGGAACGAGCAGTACTTC
CDR3aa: CASSLNAMRQGNEQYF

v_gene: TRBV28
abundance: -
j_gene: TRBJ1-2
d_gene: TRBD1
CDR3nt: TGTGCCAGCGGTGGGACAGGCCCGACTTTCGGCTACACCTTC
CDR3aa: CASGGTGPTFGYTF

v_gene: TRBV6-1
abundance: -
j_gene: TRBJ1-1
d_gene: -
CDR3nt: TGTGCCAGCAGTGGGGCTTATGAAGCTTTCTTT
CDR3aa: CASSGAYEAFF

v_gene: TRBV6-1
abundance: -
j_gene: TRBJ2-3
d_gene: -
CDR3nt: TGTGCCAGCAGTGGTAGCCCGGACACCAAGACAGATACGCAGTATTTT
CDR3aa: CASSGSPDTKTDTQYF

v_gene: TRBV27
abundance: -
j_gene: TRBJ2-7
d_gene: -
CDR3nt: TGTGCCAGCAGTTCAACGAAGCTTAGGCGGCTCACCTACGAGCAGTACTTC
CDR3aa: CASSSTKLRRLTYEQYF

v_gene: TRBV25-1
abundance: -
j_gene: TRBJ2-7
d_gene: -
CDR3nt: TGTGCCAGCAGACAGGCCTACGAGCAGTACTTC
CDR3aa: CASRQAYEQYF

v_gene: TRBV6-5
abundance: -
j_gene: TRBJ2-7
d_gene: -
CDR3nt: TGTGCCAGCAGTTACGATTCAGCGGTGAGCCTACGAGGGCAGTACTTC
CDR3aa: CASSYDSAVSLRGQYF

v_gene: TRBV6-5
abundance: once
j_gene: TRBJ2-7
d_gene: -
CDR3nt: TGTGCCAGCAGTTACTCCGACACCTCCTACGAGCAGTACTTC
CDR3aa: CASSYSDTSYEQYF

v_gene: TRBV6-5
abundance: -
j_gene: TRBJ2-5
d_gene: -
CDR3nt: TGTGCCAGCAGTTACGTCAGGGTAGGAGAGACCCAGTACTTC
CDR3aa: CASSYVRVGETQYF

v_gene: TRBV6-5
abundance: once
j_gene: TRBJ2-1
d_gene: -
CDR3nt: TGTGCCTCTCGAGGGTCTCTTTCCCCCCCCGAGCAGTTCTTC
CDR3aa: CASRGSLSPPEQFF

v_gene: TRBV6-1
abundance: -
j_gene: TRBJ1-4
d_gene: -
CDR3nt: TGTGCCAGCAGTGAAGTGGCACTTAATAATGAAAAACTGTTTTTT
CDR3aa: CASSEVALNNEKLFF

v_gene: TRBV6-1
abundance: -
j_gene: TRBJ2-3
d_gene: -
CDR3nt: TGTGCCAGCAGTGAGTTCCCCAGGGGCACAGATACGCAGTATTTT
CDR3aa: CASSEFPRGTDTQYF

v_gene: TRBV7-2
abundance: -
j_gene: TRBJ2-5
d_gene: -
CDR3nt: TGTGCCAGCAGCTTAGATGGCGGCAAAGAGACCCAGTACTTC
CDR3aa: CASSLDGGKETQYF

v_gene: TRBV5-1
abundance: once
j_gene: TRBJ2-2
d_gene: -
CDR3nt: TGCGCCAGCAGCTCACAGGGATTGACGAACACCGGGGAGCTGTTTTTT
CDR3aa: CASSSQGLTNTGELFF